This record covers a single T cell receptor (beta chain). Germline CDR1 and CDR2: MDHEN and SYDVKM. The CDR3 is made up of 14 amino acids. V trimming: 9 bases; J trimming: 2 bases; junction bases outside the gene matches: 6. These data come from a study of blood T cell repertoires in COVID-19. Only in-frame clones appear in the TCRdb table, and some are missing; sequencing was by immunoSEQ multiplex PCR. The sample has some 200,000 clones; approximately 84% are singletons. The receptor was derived from a man aged 80 or over with acute or convalescent COVID-19. The chain joins TRBV28 to TRBJ2-1; 8 bases line up with TRBD1. The source material was peripheral blood. CDR3 in DNA: TGTGCCAGTAGGACAGGGAGCGCCTACAATGAGCAGTTCTTC. Protein sequence: CASRTGSAYNEQFF.